This T cell receptor beta chain comes out of a study of brain T cells in children with intractable seizures. Clones were sequenced by immunoSEQ multiplex PCR, and TCRdb holds only the in-frame ones, with some missing. The table has around 80,000 clones, about 90% seen once; the top ten hold roughly a quarter. The study, taken as a whole, reports: HCMV serostatus was not known, and viral specificity came from CDR3 similarity only.

The V gene's germline CDR1 is SGHNT and CDR2 YYREEE (reference sequence). The CDR3 has 13 residues. V was clipped by 4 bases and J by 2 bases; unmatched bases: 3. Turning to this clone: What it recognizes is unknown.

The receptor comes from a girl aged 2 to 9 with Rasmussen encephalitis and intractable seizures. The rearrangement uses TRBV5-4 and TRBJ2-7; 7 nucleotides line up with TRBD2. This material consisted of peripheral blood, taken at surgery. The CDR3 DNA follows: TGTGCCAGCAGCCCGGGAGGTACCTACGAGCAGTACTTC. This translates into CASSPGGTYEQYF.